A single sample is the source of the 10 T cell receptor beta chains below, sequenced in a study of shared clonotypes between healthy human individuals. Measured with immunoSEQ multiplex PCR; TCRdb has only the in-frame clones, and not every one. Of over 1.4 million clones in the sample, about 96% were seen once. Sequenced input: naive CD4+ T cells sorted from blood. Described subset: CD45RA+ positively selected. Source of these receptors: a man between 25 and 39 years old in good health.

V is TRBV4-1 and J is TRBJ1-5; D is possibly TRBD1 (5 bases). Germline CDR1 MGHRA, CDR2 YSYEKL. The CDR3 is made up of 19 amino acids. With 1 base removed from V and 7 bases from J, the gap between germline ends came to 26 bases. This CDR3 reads CASSQGVLTAEGYRQPQHF. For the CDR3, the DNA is TGCGCCAGCAGCCAAGGGGTCTTGACTGCAGAGGGGTATCGACAGCCCCAGCATTTT.

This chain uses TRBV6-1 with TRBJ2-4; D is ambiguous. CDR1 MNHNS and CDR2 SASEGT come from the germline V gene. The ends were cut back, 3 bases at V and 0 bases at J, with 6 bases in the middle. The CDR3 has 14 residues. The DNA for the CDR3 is TGTGCCAGCAGTGAGGTGGTAGCCAAAAACATTCAGTACTTC. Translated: CASSEVVAKNIQYF.

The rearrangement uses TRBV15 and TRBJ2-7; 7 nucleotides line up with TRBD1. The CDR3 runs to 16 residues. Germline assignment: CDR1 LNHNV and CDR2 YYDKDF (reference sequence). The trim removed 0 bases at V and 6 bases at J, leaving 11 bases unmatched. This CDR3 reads CATSRDPTGFTSEQYF. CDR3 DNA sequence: TGTGCCACCAGCAGAGACCCGACAGGGTTTACATCCGAGCAGTACTTC.

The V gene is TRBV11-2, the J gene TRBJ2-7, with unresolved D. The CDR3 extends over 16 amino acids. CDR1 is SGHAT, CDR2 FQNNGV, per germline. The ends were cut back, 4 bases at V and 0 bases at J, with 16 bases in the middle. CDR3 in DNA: TGTGCCAGCAGCTCCGCTGGTCGTCATAGCTCCTACGAGCAGTACTTC. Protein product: CASSSAGRHSSYEQYF.

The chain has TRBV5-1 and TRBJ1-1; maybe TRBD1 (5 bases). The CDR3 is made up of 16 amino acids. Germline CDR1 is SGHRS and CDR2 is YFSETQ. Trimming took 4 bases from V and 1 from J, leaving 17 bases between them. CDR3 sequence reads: CASSPGGTGQNTEAFF. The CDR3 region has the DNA TGCGCCAGCAGCCCGGGGGGAACAGGCCAGAACACTGAAGCTTTCTTT.

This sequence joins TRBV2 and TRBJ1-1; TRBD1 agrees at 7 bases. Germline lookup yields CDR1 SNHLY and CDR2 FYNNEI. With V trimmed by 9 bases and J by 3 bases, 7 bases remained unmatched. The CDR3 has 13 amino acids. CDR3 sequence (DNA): TGTGCCAGTCTTGTCGACAGGGACACTGAAGCTTTCTTT. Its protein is CASLVDRDTEAFF.

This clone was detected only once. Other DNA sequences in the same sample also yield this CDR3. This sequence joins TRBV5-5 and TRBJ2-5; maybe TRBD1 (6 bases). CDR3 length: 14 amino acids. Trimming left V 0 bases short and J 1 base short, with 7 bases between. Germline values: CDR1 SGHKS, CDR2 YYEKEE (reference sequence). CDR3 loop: CASSLGGGQETQYF. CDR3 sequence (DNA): TGTGCCAGCAGCTTGGGAGGGGGCCAAGAGACCCAGTACTTC.

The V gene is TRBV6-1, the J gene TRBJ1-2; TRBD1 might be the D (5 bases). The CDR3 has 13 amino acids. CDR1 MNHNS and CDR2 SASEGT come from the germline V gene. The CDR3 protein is CVSRWTKIYGYTF. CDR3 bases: TGTGTCTCACGATGGACAAAAATTTATGGCTACACCTTC.

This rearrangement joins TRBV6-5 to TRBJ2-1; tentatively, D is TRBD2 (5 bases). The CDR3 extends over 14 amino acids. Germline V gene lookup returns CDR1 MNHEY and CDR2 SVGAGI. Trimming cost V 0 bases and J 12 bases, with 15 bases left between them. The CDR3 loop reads CASSYSGLLQGQFF. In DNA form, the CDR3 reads TGTGCCAGCAGTTACTCCGGACTTCTGCAAGGGCAGTTCTTC.

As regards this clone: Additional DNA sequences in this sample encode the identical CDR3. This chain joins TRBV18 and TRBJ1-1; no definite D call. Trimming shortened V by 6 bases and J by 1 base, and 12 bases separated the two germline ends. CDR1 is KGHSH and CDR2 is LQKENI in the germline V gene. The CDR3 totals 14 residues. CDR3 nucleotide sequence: TGTGCCAGCTCGGGAACTGGGAGGAACACTGAAGCTTTCTTT. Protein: CASSGTGRNTEAFF.